One and the same sample provided the 21 T cell receptor beta chains below, sequenced in a study of sequential checkpoint blockade in melanoma. Treatment specified: randomized to nivolumab then ipilimumab (arm A) or the reverse (arm B). Generated by immunoSEQ multiplex PCR, the TCRdb table keeps only in-frame clones and is missing some. The table lists 25,000 to 30,000 clones, nearly 85% of them singletons. Sample: CD8+ T cells sorted from blood (inferred from file names), taken from a patient given nivolumab and ipilimumab in sequence. The origin of the receptors is a human donor with melanoma.

The gene calls are TRBV11-2 and TRBJ2-5, with TRBD2 matching 7 bases. The CDR3 is 16 residues long. Trimming removed 6 bases from V and 0 bases from J; junction bases left unmatched: 10. Germline values: CDR1 SGHAT, CDR2 FQNNGV. The CDR3 DNA follows: TGTGCCAGCAGACCCAAGGCGGGAGAGTACCAAGAGACCCAGTACTTC. It codes for CASRPKAGEYQETQYF.

This clone was seen once. The rearrangement joins TRBV5-1 to TRBJ2-7; 11 bases agree with TRBD1. The CDR3 is 15 amino acids. In germline, CDR1 is SGHRS, CDR2 YFSETQ. Trimming at V came to 6 bases and at J to 0 bases, leaving 5 bases not matched to a gene. The CDR3, as DNA: TGCGCCAGCAATGTCGGGACAGGGGGCTCCTACGAGCAGTACTTC. This gives the protein CASNVGTGGSYEQYF.

The chain joins TRBV5-3 to TRBJ1-2, with TRBD1 as a possible D gene (5 bases). TRBV5-3 is marked as an open reading frame, function uncertain. V was shortened by 4 bases and J by 2 bases, with 12 bases between the two germline ends. This CDR3 region has 14 residues. The CDR3 loop is CARSVVEGNYGYTF. CDR3 bases: TGTGCCAGAAGCGTGGTGGAGGGGAACTATGGCTACACCTTC.

The chain uses TRBV4-3 and TRBJ2-5; a weak D match, TRBD2 (6 bases). The J call may be incorrect, as the DNA end agrees better with TRBJ2-7. The CDR3 has 15 amino acids. Germline CDR1 LGHNA, CDR2 YSLEER. The CDR3 reads CASSQASDSSYEQYF. The DNA for the CDR3 is TGCGCCAGCAGCCAAGCTAGCGATAGCTCCTACGAGCAGTACTTC.

The CDR3 DNA reads as TGCGCCAGCAGCCAAACCGGGGGGAAGGGTTCCGAGCAGTACTTC. Protein product: CASSQTGGKGSEQYF. This chain uses TRBV4-3 with TRBJ2-7; 7 bases are a match to TRBD2. Germline V gene data show CDR1 as LGHNA and CDR2 as YSLEER. CDR3 size: 15 residues. Trimming took 2 bases from V and 6 from J; bases not matched to a gene: 10.

The CDR3 sequence: CAWSVGQTYTF. Here the CDR3 DNA reads TGTGCCTGGAGTGTAGGCCAGACTTACACCTTC. This chain joins TRBV30 and TRBJ1-2; D is undetermined. Germline V gene lookup returns CDR1 GTSNPN and CDR2 SVGIG (reference sequence). Between the trimmed V and J ends, which lost 0 bases and 11 bases, there was a span of 10 bases. The CDR3 loop spans 11 amino acids.

This clone occurred once. The rearrangement links TRBV29-1 to TRBJ2-7; tentative D call: TRBD1 (5 bases). Germline assignment: CDR1 SQVTM and CDR2 ANQGSEA. The CDR3 length is 12 residues. With 6 bases removed from V and 2 bases from J, the gap between germline ends came to 11 bases. CDR3 in DNA: TGCAGCGTGGCCGACAGTACCTACGAGCAGTACTTC. Protein sequence: CSVADSTYEQYF.

This chain joins TRBV27 and TRBJ1-6, with TRBD1 identical over 7 bases. V gave up 5 bases and J gave up 7 bases; unmatched junction bases: 5. This CDR3 spans 14 amino acids. From germline, CDR1 is MNHEY and CDR2 SMNVEV (reference sequence). DNA of the CDR3: TGTGCCAGCAGTCCCCAGGGGGGCAATTCACCCCTCCACTTT. As protein: CASSPQGGNSPLHF.

The rearrangement joins TRBV7-6 to TRBJ2-7; 7 bases line up with TRBD1. Germline CDR1 SGHVS, CDR2 FNYEAQ. CDR3 size: 14 residues. V lost 1 base, J lost 5 bases, and 5 bases stayed unmatched. CDR3 sequence: CASSLGRGYHEQYF. As DNA, the CDR3 is TGTGCCAGCAGCTTAGGCAGGGGGTATCACGAGCAGTACTTC.

The rearrangement links TRBV9 to TRBJ2-7; 10 bases line up with TRBD2. The CDR3 length is 14 residues. V trimming: 3 bases; J trimming: 7 bases; junction bases outside the gene matches: 7. CDR1 is SGDLS, CDR2 YYNGEE, per germline. In nucleotides, the CDR3 is TGTGCCAGCAGCGCGACTAGCGGGCCCAGGGAGCAGTACTTC. Its translation: CASSATSGPREQYF. Complete variable domain (other parts from reference TRBV9 and TRBJ2-7): DSGVTQTPKHLITATGQRVTLRCSPRSGDLSVYWYQQSLDQGLQFLIQYYNGEERAKGNILERFSAQQFPDLHSELNLSSLELGDSALYFCASSATSGPREQYFGPGTRLTVT.

The chain carries TRBV7-9 and TRBJ1-1; 8 bases match TRBD1. The length of the CDR3 is 15 residues. The germline CDR1 and CDR2 sequences are SEHNR and FQNEAQ (reference sequence). With V trimmed by 3 bases and J by 1 base, 4 bases remained unmatched. CDR3 loop: CASSFPGTGNTEAFF. CDR3 sequence (DNA): TGTGCCAGCAGCTTCCCCGGGACAGGGAACACTGAAGCTTTCTTT.

The chain has TRBV6-1 and TRBJ1-4; 7 bases agree with TRBD1. Germline V gene data show CDR1 as MNHNS and CDR2 as SASEGT. V shed 7 bases and J 6 bases; nucleotides not matched to a gene: 8. The CDR3 contains 14 residues. CDR3 nucleotides: TGTGCCAGCACCCCCGAGGGGGCCTATGAAAAACTGTTTTTT. It specifies CASTPEGAYEKLFF.

The V and J genes are TRBV2 and TRBJ2-1, with 7 bases matching TRBD1. V trimming: 10 bases; J trimming: 6 bases; junction bases outside the gene matches: 15. The CDR3 is made up of 15 amino acids. CDR1 and CDR2 (germline): SNHLY, FYNNEI. The CDR3: CATPFGQVGVNEQFF. CDR3 bases: TGTGCCACCCCTTTCGGACAGGTAGGGGTCAATGAGCAGTTCTTC. Using reference TRBV2 and TRBJ2-1 for the parts outside the CDR3, the full variable domain is EPEVTQTPSHQVTQMGQEVILRCVPISNHLYFYWYRQILGQKVEFLVSFYNNEISEKSEIFDDQFSVERPDGSNFTLKIRSTKLEDSAMYFCATPFGQVGVNEQFFGPGTRLTVL.

This clone was counted a few times. This chain uses TRBV7-9 with TRBJ1-1; D might be TRBD1 (6 bases). The ends were cut back, 6 bases at V and 5 bases at J, with 10 bases in the middle. The CDR3 loop spans 12 amino acids. The V gene's germline CDR1 is SEHNR and CDR2 FQNEAQ (reference sequence). The CDR3: CASRQGDTEAFF. CDR3 bases: TGTGCCAGCAGACAGGGAGATACTGAAGCTTTCTTT.

The rearrangement uses TRBV6-5 and TRBJ2-7; TRBD1 agrees at 9 bases. J lost 8 bases, V lost 5 bases, and 4 bases had no gene match. Germline V gene data show CDR1 as MNHEY and CDR2 as SVGAGI. The CDR3 loop spans 12 amino acids. DNA for the CDR3: TGTGCCAGCAGTGCCGGGACAGGGAAGCAGTACTTC. The encoded protein is CASSAGTGKQYF.

This clone was detected once. The J gene is TRBJ2-7, the V gene TRBV19; no reliable D call. CDR1 and CDR2 (germline): LNHDA, SQIVND (reference sequence). CDR3 length: 15 residues. V lost 5 bases to trimming and J lost 4 bases, with 18 bases between them. This chain's CDR3 is CASSDQVDDHYEQYF. As DNA, the CDR3 is TGTGCCAGTAGTGACCAGGTTGATGACCATTACGAGCAGTACTTC.

This CDR3 reads CASSLASGLYQETQYF. The CDR3 bases are TGTGCCAGCAGTTTGGCTAGCGGTTTGTACCAAGAGACCCAGTACTTC. The rearrangement joins TRBV28 to TRBJ2-5, with TRBD2 matching over 7 bases. V shed 3 bases and J 0 bases; nucleotides not matched to a gene: 7. The length of the CDR3 is 16 residues. Germline CDR1 MDHEN, CDR2 SYDVKM.

CDR3 in amino acids: CASSSRDRGPTGELFF. The CDR3 bases are TGTGCCAGCAGCTCCCGGGACAGGGGGCCCACCGGGGAGCTGTTTTTT. The chain couples TRBV7-6 to TRBJ2-2, with TRBD1 matching 12 bases. This CDR3 has 16 amino acids. Germline CDR1 and CDR2: SGHVS and FNYEAQ. V lost 4 bases, J lost 4 bases, and 4 bases stayed unmatched.

The rearrangement links TRBV6-1 to TRBJ2-4; D unresolved. The V end was cut by 5 bases, the J end by 4 bases, with 12 bases between. The germline V gene encodes CDR1 MNHNS and CDR2 SASEGT. The CDR3 extends over 14 amino acids. The CDR3 is CASSLRSNKNIQYF. CDR3 in DNA: TGTGCCAGCAGTTTACGGTCAAATAAAAACATTCAGTACTTC.

The genes are TRBV27 and TRBJ1-1, with D perhaps matching TRBD1 (5 bases). The CDR3 extends over 13 amino acids. The V gene's germline CDR1 is MNHEY and CDR2 SMNVEV (reference sequence). V was cut by 6 bases and J by 1 base, with 9 bases left in between. The CDR3 region has the DNA TGTGCCAGCAGACCCGGACAGAACACTGAAGCTTTCTTT. Amino acid sequence: CASRPGQNTEAFF.

The chain couples TRBV6-5 to TRBJ2-1; D gene ambiguous. V lost 2 bases and J 5 bases, leaving 7 bases between the germline ends. CDR3 length: 13 amino acids. Germline values: CDR1 MNHEY, CDR2 SVGAGI. The CDR3 nucleotides are TGTGCCAGCAGTTACGGGCCTAACAATGAGCAGTTCTTC. Translated, it gives CASSYGPNNEQFF.